Sequencing of this TCR beta chain was carried out in a study of PD-1 blockade in classical Hodgkin lymphoma (dated by TCRdb to about 2020). Regarding the study in general: Nivolumab dosing was 3 mg/kg intravenously every 2 weeks, continuing until either disease progression or unacceptable toxicity. To define a peripheral blood immune signature of response to PD-1 blockade in classical Hodgkin lymphoma, the study combined TCR beta sequencing with CyTOF. Study-level results and caveats: By C4D1, a significant rise was seen in CD4+ TCR diversity but not in CD8+ TCR diversity (p=0.0027 vs p=0.16), and the rise was most apparent among complete responders (p=0.02). Among trial patients, those achieving complete response had baseline diversity similar to that of newly diagnosed patients, while diversity was significantly lower in partial responders and progressors. Baseline TCR diversity was reported to be lower in newly diagnosed patients than in healthy donors and to be lower still in relapsed/refractory patients. Lower diversity was observed in patients in whom nivolumab was started less than 1 year after ASCT, and these patients were excluded from later analyses so that confounding by immune reconstitution would be avoided. The study was restricted to a single clinical trial cohort, and the causes of repertoire differences, possibly disease activity or prior therapy, were left undefined.

Measured from the cysteine to the phenylalanine, the CDR3 is 14 residues long. Solely the CDR3 DNA is kept, with 42 bases framed from the first base. Germline trimming: 5 bases from V, 12 bases from J; junction bases outside gene matches: 13. Reading the germline V gene gives CDR1 KGHSH and CDR2 LQKENI. Taken with the paper, the label for time point translates to: cycle 2 day 1 (C2D1) of nivolumab. Every trial patient had relapsed following autologous stem cell transplantation, and prior brentuximab vedotin exposure was what differed among cohorts A, B and C. The trial cohort included some 53 patients with relapsed/refractory classical Hodgkin lymphoma, and each patient had a best overall response of complete response, partial response or progressive disease. Single-agent nivolumab was administered to trial patients in the multi-cohort phase II CheckMate 205 trial. An independent review committee assessed best overall response using the 2007 International Working Group response criteria. Trial PBMCs were obtained immediately prior to nivolumab initiation (C1D1) and on therapy at cycle 2 day 1 and cycle 4 day 1. Peripheral blood was collected in 8 mL Vacutainer Cell Preparation Tubes, from which PBMCs were isolated by centrifugation and then cryopreserved.

As concerns this clone: Its antigen target is currently unknown. No much larger clone is present one base from it, and per-base qualities are unavailable.

Genomic DNA was isolated using the Qiagen DNeasy kit from unsorted PBMCs as well as from negatively selected CD4+ and CD8+ fractions. Amplification of TCR beta CDR3 regions was done by immunoSEQ multiplex PCR with primers that anneal to V and J segments. A synthetic immune receptor repertoire was used to minimize amplification bias, and any remaining bias was removed computationally after sequencing. The authors' pipeline ran thus. Custom Python scripts were used to quantify repertoire diversity as the Shannon entropy index. Unsorted, CD4+ and CD8+ repertoires were analyzed separately, except for combined analyses in which CD4+ and CD8+ sequences were merged in silico. Clonal expansion was defined as a frequency increase of at least 2-fold after treatment compared with C1D1, and clones undetected at baseline were assigned a pseudocount of 0.5. Singleton clones were defined as clones with 0 or 1 copy at C1D1, and non-singleton clones were defined as clones with 2 or more copies. Clones expanded in unsorted samples were labelled as CD4+, CD8+ or unknown by matching protein sequences in sorted samples from the same patient. Wilcoxon tests on paired samples were used to test diversity changes from C1D1 to C4D1. TCRdb took this table from immuneACCESS and kept in-frame rearrangements with V and J called. Such tables lack part of the clones; where checked against another copy, unresolved V genes explain under half of the gap, and the rest is unexplained. The V and J calls and clone size were taken over from that table, and D and trimming were inferred from the DNA. The sample contains about 86,000 clones, 89% of them found a single time. In total, the top ten clones hold 9.5% to 12% of the sample.

The chain links TRBV18 with TRBJ2-7, and 10 junction bases match TRBD1. This specimen consisted of peripheral blood mononuclear cells (PBMCs), obtained before the second cycle of nivolumab. The TCR was taken from a human donor with classical Hodgkin lymphoma. The DNA sequence is given as TGTGCCAGCTCAGACCCCGGGACAGGGGAATTGCGGTACTTC. Translated, this gives CASSDPGTGELRYF.